The present T cell receptor beta chain was sequenced within a study of control samples from healthy donors and cancer patients (dated by TCRdb to 2018 to 2020). Receptors were amplified or captured by the immunoSEQ multiplex PCR assay. TCRdb's version of the immuneACCESS table is confined to in-frame rearrangements and falls short of the full clone set. An unresolved V gene accounts for under half of the shortfall where checked; the remainder is of unknown origin. For this sample the table gives roughly 130,000 clones, of which 88% were detected only once. The top ten constitute roughly 8.7% of the sample. On this clone: What antigen it recognizes has not been identified. Qualities for individual bases were not recorded, and no much larger clone is one base off.

Sequences LNHDA (CDR1) and SQIVND (CDR2) are obtained from the germline V gene (reference sequence). CDR3 length: 16 amino acids, cysteine to phenylalanine. Just the 48-base CDR3 DNA is kept, in frame starting at base 1. The V end gives up 5 bases and the J end 0 bases, leaving 3 bases in the junction not matched to a gene. The source material was blood. The sequence derives from a woman aged 25 to 45 in good health. The rearranged segments are TRBV19 and TRBJ2-2, and 10 bases in between align with TRBD2. The DNA is TGTGCCAGTAGTGGCGGACTAGCGGCGAACACCGGGGAGCTGTTTTTT. This is translated as CASSGGLAANTGELFF.